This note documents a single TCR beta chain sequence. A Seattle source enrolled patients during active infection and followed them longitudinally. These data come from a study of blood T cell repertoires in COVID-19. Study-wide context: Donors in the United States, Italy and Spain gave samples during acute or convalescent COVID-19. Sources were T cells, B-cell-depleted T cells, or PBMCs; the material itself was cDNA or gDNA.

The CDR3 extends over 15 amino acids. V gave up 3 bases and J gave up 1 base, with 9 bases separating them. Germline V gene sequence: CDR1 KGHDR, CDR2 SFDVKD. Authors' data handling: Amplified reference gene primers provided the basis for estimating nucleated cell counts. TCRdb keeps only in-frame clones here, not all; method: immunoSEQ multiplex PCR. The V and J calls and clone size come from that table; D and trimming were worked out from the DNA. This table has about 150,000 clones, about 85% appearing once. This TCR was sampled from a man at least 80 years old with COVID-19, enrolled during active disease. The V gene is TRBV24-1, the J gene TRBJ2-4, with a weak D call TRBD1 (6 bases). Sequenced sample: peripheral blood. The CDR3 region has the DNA TGTGCCACCAGTGATCCCCAGGGGGCCAAAAACATTCAGTACTTC. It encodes CATSDPQGAKNIQYF.